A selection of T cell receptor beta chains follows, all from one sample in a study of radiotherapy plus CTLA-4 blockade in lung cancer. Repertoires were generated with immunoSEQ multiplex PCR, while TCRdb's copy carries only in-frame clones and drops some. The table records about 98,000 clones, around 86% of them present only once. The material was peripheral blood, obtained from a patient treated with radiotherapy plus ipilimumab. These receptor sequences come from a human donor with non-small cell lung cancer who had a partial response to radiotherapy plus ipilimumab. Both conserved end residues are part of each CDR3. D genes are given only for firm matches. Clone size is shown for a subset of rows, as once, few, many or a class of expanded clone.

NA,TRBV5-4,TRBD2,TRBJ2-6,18,TGTGCCAGCAGCTTACGTCGGGAGGGACACTCTGGGGCCAACGTCCTGACTTTC,CASSLRREGHSGANVLTF
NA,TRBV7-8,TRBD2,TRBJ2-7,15,TGTGCCAGCAGCTTAAGAGCGGGGTTAACCTACGAGCAGTACTTC,CASSLRAGLTYEQYF
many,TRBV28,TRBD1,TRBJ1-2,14,TGTGCCAGCGGAGGGGACAGGGGGTACTATGGCTACACCTTC,CASGGDRGYYGYTF
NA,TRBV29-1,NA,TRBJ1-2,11,TGCAGCGCGCTGCAGGGTTATGGCTACACCTTC,CSALQGYGYTF
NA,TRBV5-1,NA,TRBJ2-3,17,TGCGCCAGCAGCTTCACCACAGGGGGGGCTAGCACAGATACGCAGTATTTT,CASSFTTGGASTDTQYF
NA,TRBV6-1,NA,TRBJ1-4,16,TGTGCCAGCAGTGTCCGGTACAGGGCTCCCAATGAAAAACTGTTTTTT,CASSVRYRAPNEKLFF
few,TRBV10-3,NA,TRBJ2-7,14,TGTGCCAGCAGTTACCGGGACTTGGGCTACGAGCAGTACTTC,CASSYRDLGYEQYF
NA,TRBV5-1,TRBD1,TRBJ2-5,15,TGCGCCAGCAGCGGCGGGACAGGGGGTCAAGAGACCCAGTACTTC,CASSGGTGGQETQYF
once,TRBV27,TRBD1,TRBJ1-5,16,TGTGCCAGCAGTCCACATTGGACAGGTTCGAATCAGCCCCAGCATTTT,CASSPHWTGSNQPQHF
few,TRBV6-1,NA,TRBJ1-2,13,TGTGCCAGCAGCCTATCCCCCTTCTATGGCTACACCTTC,CASSLSPFYGYTF
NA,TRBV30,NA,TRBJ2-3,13,TGTGCCTGGAGTGTACAGGGCACAGATACGCAGTATTTT,CAWSVQGTDTQYF
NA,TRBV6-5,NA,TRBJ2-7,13,TGTGCCAGCAGTTCTGGACAATGGGACGAGCAGTACTTC,CASSSGQWDEQYF
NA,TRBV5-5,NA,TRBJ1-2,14,TGTGCCAGCAGCCCCTCCATGGACAGTTATGGCTACACCTTC,CASSPSMDSYGYTF
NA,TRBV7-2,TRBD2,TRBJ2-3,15,TGTGCCAGCAGCTTAGGTAGCGGGGTTAAAGATACGCAGTATTTT,CASSLGSGVKDTQYF
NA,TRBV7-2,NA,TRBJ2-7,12,TGTGCCAGCAGCCGGACAGACTACGAGCAGTACTTC,CASSRTDYEQYF
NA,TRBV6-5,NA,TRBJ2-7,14,TGTGCCAGCAGTTACTCGAGAGGCTCCTACGAGCAGTACTTC,CASSYSRGSYEQYF
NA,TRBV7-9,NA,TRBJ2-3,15,TGTGCCAGCAGCTTAGCGACGGGGTACACAGATACGCAGTATTTT,CASSLATGYTDTQYF
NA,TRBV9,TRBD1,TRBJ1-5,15,TGTGCCAGCAGCCCCGAGGGGGCGACCCATCAGCCCCAGCATTTT,CASSPEGATHQPQHF
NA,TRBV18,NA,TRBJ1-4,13,TGTGCCAGTTCGGCAGGGCAGACTGAAAAACTGTTTTTT,CASSAGQTEKLFF
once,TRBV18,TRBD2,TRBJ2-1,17,TGTGCCAGCTCACCAGGTAGCGGGAGGGCGGAATACAATGAGCAGTTCTTC,CASSPGSGRAEYNEQFF
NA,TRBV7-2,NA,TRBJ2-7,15,TGTGCCAGCAGCTTACACGGGGGTAGCTCCTACGAGCAGTACTTC,CASSLHGGSSYEQYF
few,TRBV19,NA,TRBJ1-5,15,TGTGCCAGTACACCCCGATTTTCCGGGAATCAGCCCCAGCATTTT,CASTPRFSGNQPQHF